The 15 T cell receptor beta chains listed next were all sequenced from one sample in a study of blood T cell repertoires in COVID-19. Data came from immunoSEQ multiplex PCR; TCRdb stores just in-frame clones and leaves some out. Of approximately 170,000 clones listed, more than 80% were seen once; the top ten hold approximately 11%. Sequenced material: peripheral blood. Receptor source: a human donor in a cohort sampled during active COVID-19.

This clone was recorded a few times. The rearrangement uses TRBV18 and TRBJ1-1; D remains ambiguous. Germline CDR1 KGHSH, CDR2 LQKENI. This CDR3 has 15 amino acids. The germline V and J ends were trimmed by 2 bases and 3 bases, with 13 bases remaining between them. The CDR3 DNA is TGTGCCAGCTCACCAATCTGGGGAGAACACACTGAAGCTTTCTTT. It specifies CASSPIWGEHTEAFF.

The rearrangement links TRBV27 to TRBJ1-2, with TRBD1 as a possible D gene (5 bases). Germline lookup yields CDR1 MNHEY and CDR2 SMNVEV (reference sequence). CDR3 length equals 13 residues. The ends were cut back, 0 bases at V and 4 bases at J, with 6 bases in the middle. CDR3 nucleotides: TGTGCCAGCAGTTTATCGCAGGGCTATGGCTACACCTTC. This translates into CASSLSQGYGYTF.

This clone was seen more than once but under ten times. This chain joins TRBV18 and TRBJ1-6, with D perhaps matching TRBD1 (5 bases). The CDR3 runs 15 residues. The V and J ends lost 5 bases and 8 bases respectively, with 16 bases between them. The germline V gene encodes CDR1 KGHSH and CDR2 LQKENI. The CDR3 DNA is TGTGCCAGCTCAGGATCCAGGGTAGCGGATTCACCCCTCCACTTT. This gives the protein CASSGSRVADSPLHF.

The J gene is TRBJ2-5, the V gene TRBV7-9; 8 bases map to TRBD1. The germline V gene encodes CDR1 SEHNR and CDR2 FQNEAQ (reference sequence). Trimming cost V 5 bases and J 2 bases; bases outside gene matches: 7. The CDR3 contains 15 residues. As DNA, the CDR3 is TGTGCCAGCAGCCTAACAGGGGGTAAACAAGAGACCCAGTACTTC. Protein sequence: CASSLTGGKQETQYF.

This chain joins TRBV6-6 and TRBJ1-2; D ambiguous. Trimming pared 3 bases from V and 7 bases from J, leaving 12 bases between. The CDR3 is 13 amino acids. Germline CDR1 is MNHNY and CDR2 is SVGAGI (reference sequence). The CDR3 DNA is TGTGCCAGCAGTTATGACCGGAGGAGTGGCTACACCTTC. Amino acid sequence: CASSYDRRSGYTF.

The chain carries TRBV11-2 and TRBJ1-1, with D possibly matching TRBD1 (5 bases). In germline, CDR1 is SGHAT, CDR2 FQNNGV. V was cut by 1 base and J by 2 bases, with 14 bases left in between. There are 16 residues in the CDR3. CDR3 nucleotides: TGTGCCAGCAGCTTAGCCCTCGGACATCCAAACACTGAAGCTTTCTTT. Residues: CASSLALGHPNTEAFF. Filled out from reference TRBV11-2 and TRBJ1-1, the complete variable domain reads EAGVAQSPRYKIIEKRQSVAFWCNPISGHATLYWYQQILGQGPKLLIQFQNNGVVDDSQLPKDRFSAERLKGVDSTLKIQPAKLEDSAVYLCASSLALGHPNTEAFFGQGTRLTVV.

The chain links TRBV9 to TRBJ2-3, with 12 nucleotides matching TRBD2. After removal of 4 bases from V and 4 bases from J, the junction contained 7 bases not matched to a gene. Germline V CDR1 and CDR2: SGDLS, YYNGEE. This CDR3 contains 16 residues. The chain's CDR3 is CASSYWLAGGADTQYF. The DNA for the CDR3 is TGTGCCAGCAGCTACTGGCTAGCGGGAGGGGCAGATACGCAGTATTTT.

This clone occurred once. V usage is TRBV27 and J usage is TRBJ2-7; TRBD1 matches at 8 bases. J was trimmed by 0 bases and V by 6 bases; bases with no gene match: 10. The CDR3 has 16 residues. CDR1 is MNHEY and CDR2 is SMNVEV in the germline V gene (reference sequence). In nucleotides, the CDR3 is TGTGCCAGCAGAGCCGCCGGGACAGGAAGCTCCTACGAGCAGTACTTC. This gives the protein CASRAAGTGSSYEQYF.

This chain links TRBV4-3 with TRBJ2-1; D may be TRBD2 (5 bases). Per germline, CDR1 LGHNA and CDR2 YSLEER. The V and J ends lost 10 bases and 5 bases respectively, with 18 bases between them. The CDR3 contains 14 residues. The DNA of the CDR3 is TGCGCCACCACGCGGCGGGTCAGTGACAATGAGCAGTTCTTC. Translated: CATTRRVSDNEQFF.

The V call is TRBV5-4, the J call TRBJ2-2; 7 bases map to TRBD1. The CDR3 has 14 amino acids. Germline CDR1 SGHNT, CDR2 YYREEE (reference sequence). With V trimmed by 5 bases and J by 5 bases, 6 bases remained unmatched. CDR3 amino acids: CASSDREKTGELFF. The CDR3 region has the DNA TGTGCCAGCAGTGACAGGGAAAAGACCGGGGAGCTGTTTTTT.

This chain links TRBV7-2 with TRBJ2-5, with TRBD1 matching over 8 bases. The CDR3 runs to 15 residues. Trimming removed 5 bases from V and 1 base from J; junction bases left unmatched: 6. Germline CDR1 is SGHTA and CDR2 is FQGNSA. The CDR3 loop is CASSPRQGAQETQYF. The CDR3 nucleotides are TGTGCCAGCAGCCCTAGGCAGGGGGCCCAAGAGACCCAGTACTTC.

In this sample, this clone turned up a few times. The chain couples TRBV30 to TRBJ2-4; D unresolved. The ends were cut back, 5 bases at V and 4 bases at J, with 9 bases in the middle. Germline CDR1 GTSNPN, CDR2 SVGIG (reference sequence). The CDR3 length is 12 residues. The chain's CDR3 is CAWGSEKNIQYF. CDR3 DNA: TGTGCCTGGGGTTCTGAGAAAAACATTCAGTACTTC.

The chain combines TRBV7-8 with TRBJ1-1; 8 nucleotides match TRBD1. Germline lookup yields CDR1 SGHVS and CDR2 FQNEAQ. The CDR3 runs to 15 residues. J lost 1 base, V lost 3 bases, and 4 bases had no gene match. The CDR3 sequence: CASSFYGQGNTEAFF. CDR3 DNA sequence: TGTGCCAGCAGCTTCTACGGACAGGGGAACACTGAAGCTTTCTTT.

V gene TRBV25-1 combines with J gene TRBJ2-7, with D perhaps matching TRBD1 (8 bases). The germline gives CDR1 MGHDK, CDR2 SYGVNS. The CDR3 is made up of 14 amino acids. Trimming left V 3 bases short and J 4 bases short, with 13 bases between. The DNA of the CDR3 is TGTGCCAGCAGTGATATACAGGGGGGGTACGAGCAGTACTTC. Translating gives CASSDIQGGYEQYF.

This CDR3 is CAISEGAHPTDTQYF. In DNA form, the CDR3 reads TGTGCCATCAGTGAGGGGGCCCACCCCACAGATACGCAGTATTTT. V usage is TRBV10-3 and J usage is TRBJ2-3; D might be TRBD1 (5 bases). Germline CDR1 and CDR2: ENHRY and SYGVKD. Trimming left V 2 bases short and J 2 bases short, with 11 bases between. The CDR3 extends over 15 amino acids.